Listed below are T cell receptor beta chains from one sample, sequenced in a study of response to subunit inactivated influenza vaccine. TCRdb independently ran MiXCR on the RT-PCR reads; one entry per CDR3 protein. This repertoire shows around 580,000 distinct CDR3 sequences, approximately 10% found once; its top ten account for roughly 10%. The sample in question was PBMCs from blood, obtained on the day of vaccination. These TCRs come from a man aged 50 to 60 who received an inactivated influenza vaccine. CDR3s include the opening cysteine and the closing phenylalanine or tryptophan. The order of the fields is J gene, V gene, D gene, clone size, CDR3 DNA, CDR3 protein. D genes are given only for firm matches. Size tells how often a clone was seen (once, few, many) or the class of an expanded clone, and some rows leave it out.

j_call: TRBJ2-5; v_call: TRBV4-2; d_call: -; clone_size: -; cdr3_nt: TGTGCCAGCAGCCAAGGGCTTGGGGCGGGGCCGAGTCAAGAGACCCAGTACTTC; cdr3_aa: CASSQGLGAGPSQETQYF
j_call: TRBJ2-7; v_call: TRBV2; d_call: TRBD1; clone_size: -; cdr3_nt: TGTGCCAGCAGGGCCGGGACAGGGAATATCTACGAGCAGTACTTC; cdr3_aa: CASRAGTGNIYEQYF
j_call: TRBJ2-1; v_call: TRBV20-1; d_call: TRBD2; clone_size: few; cdr3_nt: TGCAGTGCTAGAGTTATAACTAGCGGGAGGCTTGAGCAGTTCTTC; cdr3_aa: CSARVITSGRLEQFF
j_call: TRBJ2-1; v_call: TRBV9; d_call: -; clone_size: -; cdr3_nt: TGTGCCAGCAGCGTAGGGTTAACTAATGAGCAGTTCTTC; cdr3_aa: CASSVGLTNEQFF
j_call: TRBJ2-5; v_call: TRBV6-2/TRBV6-3; d_call: -; clone_size: few; cdr3_nt: TGTGCCAGCAGTCCCGGACCGGGGAGCCAAGAGACCCAGTACTTC; cdr3_aa: CASSPGPGSQETQYF
j_call: TRBJ2-1; v_call: TRBV5-8; d_call: -; clone_size: -; cdr3_nt: TGTGCCAGCAGCCTTTTGCCGAGCTCCTACAATGAGCAGTTCTTC; cdr3_aa: CASSLLPSSYNEQFF
j_call: TRBJ2-7; v_call: TRBV9; d_call: TRBD2; clone_size: -; cdr3_nt: TGTGCCAGCAGCGTACCGGGAGGTTCCTACGAGCAGTACTTC; cdr3_aa: CASSVPGGSYEQYF
j_call: TRBJ1-2; v_call: TRBV6-5; d_call: -; clone_size: many; cdr3_nt: TGTGCCAGCAGTTCCCTCGACAGATACTATGGCTACACCTTC; cdr3_aa: CASSSLDRYYGYTF
j_call: TRBJ1-6; v_call: TRBV12-3/TRBV12-4; d_call: TRBD1; clone_size: -; cdr3_nt: TGTCCCAGCAGTTCTACAGGGGGAGGCTATAATTCACCCCTCCACTTT; cdr3_aa: CPSSSTGGGYNSPLHF
j_call: TRBJ1-1; v_call: TRBV7-9; d_call: TRBD1; clone_size: -; cdr3_nt: TGTGCCAGCAGCTTAGAACGGACAGGGCGAGGTGAAGCTTTCTTT; cdr3_aa: CASSLERTGRGEAFF
j_call: TRBJ2-2; v_call: TRBV5-6; d_call: TRBD2; clone_size: -; cdr3_nt: TGTGCCAGCAGCTTGGCCCGACTAGCGGGGGTCACCGGGGAGCTGTTTTTT; cdr3_aa: CASSLARLAGVTGELFF
j_call: TRBJ1-3; v_call: TRBV7-9; d_call: TRBD1; clone_size: few; cdr3_nt: TGTGCCAGCAGGTCTACCGGGACAGGGAACTCTGGAAACACCATATATTTT; cdr3_aa: CASRSTGTGNSGNTIYF
j_call: TRBJ2-3; v_call: TRBV20-1; d_call: TRBD2; clone_size: -; cdr3_nt: TGCAGTGCGGTGCGGGGGAGGAGGACAGATACGCAGTATTTT; cdr3_aa: CSAVRGRRTDTQYF
j_call: TRBJ2-3; v_call: TRBV3-1; d_call: -; clone_size: -; cdr3_nt: TGTGCCAGCAGCCAGACGACGGGCGGCCGTGGAGATACGCAGTATTTT; cdr3_aa: CASSQTTGGRGDTQYF
j_call: TRBJ1-6; v_call: TRBV12-3/TRBV12-4; d_call: -; clone_size: many; cdr3_nt: TGTGCCAGCAGTCAGGGGAATTCACCCCTCCACTTT; cdr3_aa: CASSQGNSPLHF
j_call: TRBJ1-2; v_call: TRBV6-1; d_call: -; clone_size: few; cdr3_nt: TGTGCCAGCGGCCCGACCTTGAGCGGCTACACCTTC; cdr3_aa: CASGPTLSGYTF
j_call: TRBJ2-6; v_call: TRBV18; d_call: -; clone_size: -; cdr3_nt: TGTGCCAGCTCACCCTGGCGGCCTGAGTACTCTGGGGCCAACGTCCTGACTTTC; cdr3_aa: CASSPWRPEYSGANVLTF
j_call: TRBJ2-7; v_call: TRBV6-5; d_call: TRBD2; clone_size: few; cdr3_nt: TGTGCCAGCAGTTACTCGGCTAGCGGGAGCTACGAGCAGTACTTC; cdr3_aa: CASSYSASGSYEQYF
j_call: TRBJ2-6; v_call: TRBV6-2/TRBV6-3; d_call: TRBD1; clone_size: -; cdr3_nt: TGTGCCAGCACCCAACCCGGCAGGGGGCTTGGGGCCAACGTCCTGACTTTC; cdr3_aa: CASTQPGRGLGANVLTF
j_call: TRBJ2-1; v_call: TRBV10-3; d_call: TRBD2; clone_size: -; cdr3_nt: TGTGCCACAGCAAATGTAGCGGGAGGGCCCTCGTTGTACAATGAGCAGTTCTTC; cdr3_aa: CATANVAGGPSLYNEQFF
j_call: TRBJ2-5; v_call: TRBV9; d_call: TRBD2; clone_size: many; cdr3_nt: TGTGCCAGCAGCCCCCCTGGGGGGGTAGAGACCCAGTACTTC; cdr3_aa: CASSPPGGVETQYF
j_call: TRBJ2-1; v_call: TRBV3-1; d_call: -; clone_size: -; cdr3_nt: TGTGCCAGCAGCCAAGATAGGCTAGCGAACGAGCAGTTCTTC; cdr3_aa: CASSQDRLANEQFF
j_call: TRBJ1-5; v_call: TRBV12-3/TRBV12-4; d_call: -; clone_size: few; cdr3_nt: TGTGCCAGCAGTTTCCGGGACAACAATCAGCCCCAGCATTTT; cdr3_aa: CASSFRDNNQPQHF
j_call: TRBJ2-1; v_call: TRBV12-3/TRBV12-4; d_call: TRBD2; clone_size: once; cdr3_nt: TGTGCCAGCACCATTCTAGCGGGAGCTCGGAATGAGCAGTTCTTC; cdr3_aa: CASTILAGARNEQFF
j_call: TRBJ2-2; v_call: TRBV12-3/TRBV12-4; d_call: TRBD1; clone_size: -; cdr3_nt: TGTGCCAGCAGTCTACCGACAGGGTCAAACACCGGGGAGCTGTTTTTT; cdr3_aa: CASSLPTGSNTGELFF
j_call: TRBJ2-2; v_call: TRBV7-2; d_call: TRBD1; clone_size: many; cdr3_nt: TGTGCCAGCAGCCCAAACACAGGGGCCGGGGAGCTGTTTTTT; cdr3_aa: CASSPNTGAGELFF
j_call: TRBJ2-1; v_call: TRBV5-1; d_call: TRBD1; clone_size: few; cdr3_nt: TGCGCCAGCAGTGTCGACAGGGGCTCCTACAATGAGCAGTTCTTC; cdr3_aa: CASSVDRGSYNEQFF
j_call: TRBJ2-3; v_call: TRBV27; d_call: TRBD2; clone_size: many; cdr3_nt: TGTGCCAGCAGACCTTTCAGCGGGAGGGCCTTGATTACGCAGTATTTT; cdr3_aa: CASRPFSGRALITQYF
j_call: TRBJ1-6; v_call: TRBV6-5; d_call: -; clone_size: -; cdr3_nt: TGTGCCAGCAGTTACTCAGGAGACTCACCCCTCCACTTT; cdr3_aa: CASSYSGDSPLHF
j_call: TRBJ2-5; v_call: TRBV20-1; d_call: -; clone_size: many; cdr3_nt: TGCAGTGCTAGTTCACAGAACCAAGAGACCCAGTACTTC; cdr3_aa: CSASSQNQETQYF